This T cell receptor beta chain was sequenced during a study of cytomegalovirus exposure and HLA in healthy donors. The length of the CDR3 is 16 residues. Trimming removed 3 bases from V and 3 bases from J, with 14 bases in between. Germline-derived CDR1 and CDR2 are SGHAT and FQNNGV. PCR amplification relied on 60 Vbeta primers (plus 13 Jbeta primers). Method: immunoSEQ multiplex PCR; TCRdb's copy keeps in-frame clones and lacks some. The table gives over 100,000 clones; the top ten clones make up about 3.8% of it. The chain combines TRBV11-2 with TRBJ2-2; no clear D. This clonotype was sampled from a young man in good health and CMV-seronegative. The source material was PBMCs. The CDR3 bases are TGTGCCAGCAGCTTCCCATCCGGTAGCTACACCGGGGAGCTGTTTTTT. Amino acid sequence: CASSFPSGSYTGELFF. The full variable domain, rest sourced from reference TRBV11-2 and TRBJ2-2, is EAGVAQSPRYKIIEKRQSVAFWCNPISGHATLYWYQQILGQGPKLLIQFQNNGVVDDSQLPKDRFSAERLKGVDSTLKIQPAKLEDSAVYLCASSFPSGSYTGELFFGEGSRLTVL.